These T cell receptor beta chains were read from a single sample in a study of T and B cells in COVID-19 patients. TCRdb re-called the multiplex PCR reads with MiXCR, one entry per CDR3 protein. Of roughly 16,000 distinct CDR3 sequences listed, about 29% were seen once; the top ten hold roughly 1.2%. Sample: blood. Source of these receptors: a human donor who had recovered from COVID-19. CDR3s include the opening cysteine and the closing phenylalanine or tryptophan. A D gene is named only where the DNA matches it firmly. Clone size appears in some rows only: once, few, many, or a class for an expanded clone.

NA	TRBV30	few	TRBJ1-5	TGTGCCTGGAGTGCCGGATTTGGGGGTCAGCCCCAGCATTTT	CAWSAGFGGQPQHF
NA	TRBV20-1	NA	TRBJ2-7	TGCAGTGCTAGAGAGGATTACGAGCAGTACTTC	CSAREDYEQYF
NA	TRBV30	NA	TRBJ1-5	TGTGCCTGGAGTGTGGGCTCGGGGAGAGACCCGAATCAGCCCCAGCATTTT	CAWSVGSGRDPNQPQHF
NA	TRBV6-5	NA	TRBJ1-6	TGTGCCAGCAGGAAACCGGGATATAATTCACCCCTCCACTTT	CASRKPGYNSPLHF
NA	TRBV18	many	TRBJ2-7	TGTGCCAGCTCACCAATCCAGGCTCTCGAGCAGTACTTC	CASSPIQALEQYF
NA	TRBV20-1	NA	TRBJ2-2	TGCAGTGCTAGCCGCCCGGGGCTAGCAGACACCGGGGAGCTGTTTTTT	CSASRPGLADTGELFF
TRBD1	TRBV11-3	many	TRBJ1-6	TGTGCCAGCAGCTCGAAGACAGGGTGGAATTCACCCCTCCACTTT	CASSSKTGWNSPLHF
TRBD1	TRBV12-3/TRBV12-4	NA	TRBJ1-5	TGTGCCAGCAGCGCGACAGGGGGCCGCAATCAGCCCCAGCATTTT	CASSATGGRNQPQHF
TRBD2	TRBV6-6	NA	TRBJ2-1	TGTGCCAGCAGCGACACTAGCGGGAGCTACAATGAGCAGTTCTTC	CASSDTSGSYNEQFF
NA	TRBV6-5	NA	TRBJ2-1	TGTGCCAGCAAGGGTCGCCTAGCGAGCATAAATGAGCAGTTCTTC	CASKGRLASINEQFF
NA	TRBV19	NA	TRBJ1-3	TGTGCCAGTAGAATATTAACATCTGGAAACACCATATATTTT	CASRILTSGNTIYF
NA	TRBV6-5	NA	TRBJ1-2	TGTGCCAGCCTCCCAGGATGGGGGTCGGGCTATGGCTACACCTTC	CASLPGWGSGYGYTF
TRBD1	TRBV20-1	NA	TRBJ2-7	TGCAGTGCTAGTCTCGGACAGGGTCAGCGGGAGCAGTACTTC	CSASLGQGQREQYF
NA	TRBV6-2/TRBV6-3	NA	TRBJ2-1	TGTGCCAGCAGTCCCCCCAGGGGCAATGAGCAGTTCTTC	CASSPPRGNEQFF
TRBD2	TRBV12-3/TRBV12-4	few	TRBJ2-5	TGTGCCAGCAGGGGGGGGACTAGGGGGACCCAGTACTTC	CASRGGTRGTQYF
NA	TRBV6-2/TRBV6-3	many	TRBJ2-6	TGTGCCAGCAGTAAACACCGGACAGCACTGAGACCTGGGGCCAACGTCCTGACTTTC	CASSKHRTALRPGANVLTF
NA	TRBV27	medium-sized	TRBJ2-1	TGTGCCAGCAGTTTGGGGGTCGAGGGAGACAATGAGCAGTTCTTC	CASSLGVEGDNEQFF
NA	TRBV30	once	TRBJ1-4	TGTGCCTGGAAGGGTATCCGGGAAAAACTGTTTTTT	CAWKGIREKLFF
TRBD1	TRBV12-3/TRBV12-4	few	TRBJ1-5	TGTGCCAGCAGTTTGCAGGGGGGCAATCAGCCCCAGCATTTT	CASSLQGGNQPQHF
TRBD2	TRBV19	medium-sized	TRBJ2-7	TGTGCCAGTAGTATCGTCGGGCTAGCGGGAACCTACGAGCAGTACTTC	CASSIVGLAGTYEQYF
TRBD1	TRBV30	few	TRBJ1-5	TGTGCCCTCCGGGACAGGGGGATTACTAGCAATCAGCCCCAGCATTTT	CALRDRGITSNQPQHF
NA	TRBV12-3/TRBV12-4	NA	TRBJ2-1	TGTGCCAGCAGTTTGGGGGTCTACAATGAGCAGTTCTTC	CASSLGVYNEQFF
TRBD1	TRBV12-3/TRBV12-4	medium-sized	TRBJ1-6	TGTGCCAGCAGCCCCGGGACAGGGATTTCACCCCTCCACTTT	CASSPGTGISPLHF
NA	TRBV4-3	NA	TRBJ2-1	TGCGCCAGCAGCCCCTCGATGTACAATGAGCAGTTCTTC	CASSPSMYNEQFF
NA	TRBV6-2/TRBV6-3	NA	TRBJ2-7	TGTGCCAGCAGTTACCCGGCGCTGGGTTACGAGCAGTACTTC	CASSYPALGYEQYF
NA	TRBV19	few	TRBJ2-6	TGTGCCAGTCTTCAGGGCTCTGGGGCCAACGTCCTGACTTTC	CASLQGSGANVLTF
NA	TRBV28	NA	TRBJ1-1	TGTGCCAGCAGCTCCCCGGGCCCTGGGCTTGAAGCTTTCTTT	CASSSPGPGLEAFF
NA	TRBV20-1	NA	TRBJ2-7	TGCAGTGCTAGTTCGGCCGGGACTCAGAACTCGGGCGAGCAGTACTTC	CSASSAGTQNSGEQYF
TRBD1	TRBV29-1	medium-sized	TRBJ1-2	TGCAGCGTGGGACAGGGAGCGAATGGCTACACCTTC	CSVGQGANGYTF
NA	TRBV11-3	NA	TRBJ1-1	TGTGCCAGCAAGGGCCGGATCTTAGAAGCTTTCTTT	CASKGRILEAFF
NA	TRBV11-3	few	TRBJ2-7	TGTGCCAGCAGCTCCCTAAGGGAGTACGAGCAGTACTTC	CASSSLREYEQYF
NA	TRBV18	few	TRBJ1-6	TGTGCCAGCTCACCATCGGGGGCGGATTCACCCCTCCACTTT	CASSPSGADSPLHF
NA	TRBV6-6	NA	TRBJ2-5	TGTGCCAGCAGTTACTCGAGACTCCCAAGATTCTCTCAGTACTTC	CASSYSRLPRFSQYF
TRBD1	TRBV6-2/TRBV6-3	medium-sized	TRBJ2-3	TGTGCCAGCAGTCCCCGAGGACAGGGCACAGATACGCAGTATTTT	CASSPRGQGTDTQYF
TRBD2	TRBV11-3	NA	TRBJ2-3	TGTGCCAGCAGCCTACTAGCGGAGGACGCCTACACAGATACGCAGTATTTT	CASSLLAEDAYTDTQYF
TRBD1	TRBV7-6	NA	TRBJ2-7	TGTGCCAGCAGCTTAGTAGGGGACAGGGATTACAAGCAGTACTTC	CASSLVGDRDYKQYF
TRBD2	TRBV6-2/TRBV6-3	NA	TRBJ2-2	TGTGCCAGCAAAATCTATCAAGGACTAGCGGGCACCGGGGAGCTGTTTTTT	CASKIYQGLAGTGELFF
NA	TRBV6-5	medium-sized	TRBJ2-7	TGTGCCACCAGAGGGCTTGTCTCCTACGAGCAGTACTTC	CATRGLVSYEQYF
TRBD1	TRBV27	once	TRBJ1-6	TGTGCCAGCAGACACCCCGGGACAGCCTATAATTCACCCCTCCACTTT	CASRHPGTAYNSPLHF
NA	TRBV19	medium-sized	TRBJ2-5	TGTGCCAGTAGTGCCGTCCAAGAGACCCAGTACTTC	CASSAVQETQYF
TRBD1	TRBV15	NA	TRBJ1-2	TGTGCCACCAGCAGTGAGCGGGACAGGTTTTTCTATGGCTACACCTTC	CATSSERDRFFYGYTF
TRBD2	TRBV20-1	NA	TRBJ2-1	TGCAGTGCTAATCGGGAGGTCGACTACAATGAGCAGTTCTTC	CSANREVDYNEQFF
TRBD1	TRBV6-5	few	TRBJ2-4	TGTGCCAGCAGTCCGGACAGGGGAAACATTCAGTACTTC	CASSPDRGNIQYF
NA	TRBV11-1	NA	TRBJ2-1	TGTGCCAGCAGCGAGGACAGAGACAATGAGCAGTTCTTC	CASSEDRDNEQFF
TRBD1	TRBV30	medium-sized	TRBJ2-1	TGTGCCTGGAGTGAAGGGCACCGGACAGGACCCAATGAGCAGTTCTTC	CAWSEGHRTGPNEQFF
TRBD1	TRBV6-2/TRBV6-3	few	TRBJ2-2	TGTGCCAGCAGCCCGACAGGGCCCGGCGGGGAGCTGTTTTTT	CASSPTGPGGELFF
NA	TRBV18	NA	TRBJ1-1	TGTGCCAGCGCTCAGGGTAGAGGGAGCACTGAAGCTTTCTTT	CASAQGRGSTEAFF
NA	TRBV4-2	NA	TRBJ1-6	TGCGCCAGCAGCCACCTTGACAGTAATTCACCCCTCCACTTT	CASSHLDSNSPLHF
NA	TRBV5-6	NA	TRBJ1-1	TGTGCCAGCAGCTTGGGGTCGGGGGAAGCTTTCTTT	CASSLGSGEAFF
NA	TRBV11-1	medium-sized	TRBJ1-4	TGTGCCAGCAGCCACCGACAGTCTGGTGAAAAACTGTTTTTT	CASSHRQSGEKLFF
TRBD1	TRBV4-3	NA	TRBJ1-2	TGCGCCAGCAGCCAACCGGGACAGGGGGTTCATGGCTACACCTTC	CASSQPGQGVHGYTF
TRBD1	TRBV11-3	NA	TRBJ2-7	TGTGCCAGCACCTTATCCGCGACAGGGCGCAACGAGCAGTACTTC	CASTLSATGRNEQYF
TRBD1	TRBV20-1	NA	TRBJ1-2	TGCAGTGCTAGGGTCCGGGACAGCTTCTATGGCTACACCTTC	CSARVRDSFYGYTF
TRBD2	TRBV6-2/TRBV6-3	NA	TRBJ2-1	TGTGCCAGCAGTCCTCCTAGCGGGAGGGCCTACAATGAGCAGTTCTTC	CASSPPSGRAYNEQFF
TRBD1	TRBV19	NA	TRBJ1-2	TGTGCCAGTAGTATCCCGGACAGGGGCGGCTACACCTTC	CASSIPDRGGYTF
TRBD1	TRBV11-3	NA	TRBJ1-4	TGTGCCAGCAGCAAGGGGGCCTCTAATGAAAAACTGTTTTTT	CASSKGASNEKLFF
NA	TRBV12-3/TRBV12-4	NA	TRBJ2-1	TGTGCCAGCAGTTTTCCGGACACCTACAATGAGCAGTTCTTC	CASSFPDTYNEQFF
NA	TRBV18	medium-sized	TRBJ2-5	TGTGCCAGCTCACCGGCGTCCAGCCAGGAGACCCAGTACTTC	CASSPASSQETQYF
NA	TRBV7-6	NA	TRBJ2-7	TGTGCCAGCGGCCCGGACCGACACGAGCAGTACTTC	CASGPDRHEQYF